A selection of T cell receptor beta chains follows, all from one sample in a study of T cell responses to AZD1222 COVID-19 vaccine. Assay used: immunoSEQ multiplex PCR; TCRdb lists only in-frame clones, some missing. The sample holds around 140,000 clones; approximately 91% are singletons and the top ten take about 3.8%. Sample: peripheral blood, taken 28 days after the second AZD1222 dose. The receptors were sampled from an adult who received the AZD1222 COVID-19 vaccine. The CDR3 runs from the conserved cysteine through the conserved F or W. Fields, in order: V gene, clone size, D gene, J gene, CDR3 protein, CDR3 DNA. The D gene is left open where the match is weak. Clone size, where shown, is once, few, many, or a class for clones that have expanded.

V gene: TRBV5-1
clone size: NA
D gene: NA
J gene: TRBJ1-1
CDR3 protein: CASSPGSGSRNTEAFF
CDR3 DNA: TGCGCCAGCAGCCCCGGCTCGGGCTCCAGGAACACTGAAGCTTTCTTT

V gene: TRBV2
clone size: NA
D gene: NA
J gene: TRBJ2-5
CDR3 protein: CASSEYGQTRETQYF
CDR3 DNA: TGTGCCAGCAGCGAATACGGACAGACTCGTGAGACCCAGTACTTC

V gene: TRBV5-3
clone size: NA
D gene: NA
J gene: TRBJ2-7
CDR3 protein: CARSFKRQSYEQYF
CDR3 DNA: TGTGCCAGAAGCTTCAAAAGGCAGTCCTACGAGCAGTACTTC

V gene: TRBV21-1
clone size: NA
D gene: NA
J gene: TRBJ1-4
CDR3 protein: CASSMRPSGEKLFF
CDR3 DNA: TGTGCCAGCAGCATGCGACCGAGTGGGGAAAAACTGTTTTTT

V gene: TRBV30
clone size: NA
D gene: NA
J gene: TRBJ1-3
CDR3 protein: CAWSITGRYSGNTIYF
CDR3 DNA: TGTGCCTGGAGTATAACAGGGCGATACTCTGGAAACACCATATATTTT

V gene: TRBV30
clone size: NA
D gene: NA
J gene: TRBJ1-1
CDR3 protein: CAWSRGPMNTEAFF
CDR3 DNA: TGTGCCTGGAGTCGAGGGCCTATGAACACTGAAGCTTTCTTT

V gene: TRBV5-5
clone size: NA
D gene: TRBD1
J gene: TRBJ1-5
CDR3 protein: CASSLGRGEYSNQPQHF
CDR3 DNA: TGTGCCAGCAGCTTAGGCAGGGGGGAATATAGCAATCAGCCCCAGCATTTT

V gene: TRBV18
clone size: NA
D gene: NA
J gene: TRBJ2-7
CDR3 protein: CASSPGQPYEQYF
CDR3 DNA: TGTGCCAGCTCACCCGGACAGCCCTACGAGCAGTACTTC

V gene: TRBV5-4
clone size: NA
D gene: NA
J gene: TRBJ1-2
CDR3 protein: CASSLDLRQRLNYGYTF
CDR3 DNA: TGTGCCAGCAGCCTCGATCTTCGACAACGCCTTAACTATGGCTACACCTTC

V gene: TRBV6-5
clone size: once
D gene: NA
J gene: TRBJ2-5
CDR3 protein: CASGRIQETQYF
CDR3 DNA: TGTGCCAGCGGGAGGATCCAAGAGACCCAGTACTTC

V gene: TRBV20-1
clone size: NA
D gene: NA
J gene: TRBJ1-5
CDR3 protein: CSASASPAGGHQPQHF
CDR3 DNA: TGCAGTGCTAGTGCATCACCCGCGGGGGGTCATCAGCCCCAGCATTTT

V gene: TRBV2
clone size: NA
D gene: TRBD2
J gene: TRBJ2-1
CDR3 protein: CASSPSYLGGGPYNEQFF
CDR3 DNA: TGTGCCAGCAGTCCCTCTTACCTAGGCGGGGGGCCCTACAATGAGCAGTTCTTC

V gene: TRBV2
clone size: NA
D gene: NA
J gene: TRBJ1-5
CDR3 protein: CASSETYTQRASNQPQHF
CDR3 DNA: TGTGCCAGCAGCGAAACTTATACGCAGCGGGCTAGCAATCAGCCCCAGCATTTT

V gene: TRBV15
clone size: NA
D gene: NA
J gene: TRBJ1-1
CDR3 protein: CATSRDLQGTEAFF
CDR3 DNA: TGTGCCACCAGCAGAGATCTACAAGGCACTGAAGCTTTCTTT

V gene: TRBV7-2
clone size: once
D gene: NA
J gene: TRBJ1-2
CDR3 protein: CASSSEQRPTGYTF
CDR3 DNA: TGTGCCAGCAGCTCCGAACAGAGACCCACGGGCTACACCTTC